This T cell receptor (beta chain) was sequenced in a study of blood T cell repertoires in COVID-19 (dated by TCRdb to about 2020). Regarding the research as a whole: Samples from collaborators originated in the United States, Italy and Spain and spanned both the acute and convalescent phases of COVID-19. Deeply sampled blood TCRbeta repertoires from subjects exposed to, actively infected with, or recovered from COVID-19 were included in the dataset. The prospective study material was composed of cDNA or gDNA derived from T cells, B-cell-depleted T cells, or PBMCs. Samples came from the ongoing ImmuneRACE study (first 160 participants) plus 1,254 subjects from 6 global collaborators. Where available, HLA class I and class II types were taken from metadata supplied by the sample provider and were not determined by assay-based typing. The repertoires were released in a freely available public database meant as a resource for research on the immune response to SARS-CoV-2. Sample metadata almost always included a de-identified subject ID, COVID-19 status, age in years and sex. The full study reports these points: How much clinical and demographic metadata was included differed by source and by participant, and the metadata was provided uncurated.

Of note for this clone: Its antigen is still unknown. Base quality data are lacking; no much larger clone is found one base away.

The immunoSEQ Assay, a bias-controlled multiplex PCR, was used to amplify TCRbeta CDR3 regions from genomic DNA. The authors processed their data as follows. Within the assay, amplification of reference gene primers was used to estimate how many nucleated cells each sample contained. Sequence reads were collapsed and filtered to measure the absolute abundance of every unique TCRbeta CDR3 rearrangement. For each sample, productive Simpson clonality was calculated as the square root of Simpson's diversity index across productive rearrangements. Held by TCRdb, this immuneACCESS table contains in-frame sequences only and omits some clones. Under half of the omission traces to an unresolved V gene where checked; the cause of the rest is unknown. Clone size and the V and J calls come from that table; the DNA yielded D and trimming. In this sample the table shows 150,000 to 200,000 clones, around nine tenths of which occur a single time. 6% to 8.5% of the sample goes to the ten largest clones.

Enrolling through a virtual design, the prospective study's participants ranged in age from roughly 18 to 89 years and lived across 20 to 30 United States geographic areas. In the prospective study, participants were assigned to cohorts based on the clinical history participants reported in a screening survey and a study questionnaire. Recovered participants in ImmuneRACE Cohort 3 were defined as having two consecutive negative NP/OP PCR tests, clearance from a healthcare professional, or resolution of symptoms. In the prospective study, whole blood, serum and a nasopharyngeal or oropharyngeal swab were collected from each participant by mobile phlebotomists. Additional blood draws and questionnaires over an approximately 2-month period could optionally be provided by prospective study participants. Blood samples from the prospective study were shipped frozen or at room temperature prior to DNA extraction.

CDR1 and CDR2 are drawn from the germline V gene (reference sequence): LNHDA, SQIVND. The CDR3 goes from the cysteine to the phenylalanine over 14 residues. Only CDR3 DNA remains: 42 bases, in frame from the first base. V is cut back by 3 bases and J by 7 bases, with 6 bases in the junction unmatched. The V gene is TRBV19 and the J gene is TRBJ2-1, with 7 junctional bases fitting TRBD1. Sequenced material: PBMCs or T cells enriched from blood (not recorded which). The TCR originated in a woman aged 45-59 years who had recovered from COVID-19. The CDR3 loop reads CASSMGTGANEQFF. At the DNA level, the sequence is TGTGCCAGTAGTATGGGAACAGGGGCTAATGAGCAGTTCTTC.